This T cell receptor beta chain stems from a study of shared clonotypes between healthy human individuals. At the level of the study: Researchers assigned three CD4 naive, three CD4 memory, two CD8 naive and one CD8 memory plate to each donor.

The CDR3 runs 16 residues. CDR1 and CDR2 (germline): SGHTA, FQGNSA. V trimming: 1 base; J trimming: 4 bases; junction bases outside the gene matches: 9. Study-level points and caveats: Shared across a handful of donors were roughly 4.8% of the naive CD4 clonotypes. Inspection by rarefaction showed sorted-subset sequencing to be incomplete despite large depth.

Of note for this clone: Its antigen is as yet unknown.

An even split of each subset's genomic DNA across several immunoSEQ plates was performed. The repertoire was sequenced with immunoSEQ multiplex PCR; TCRdb's copy has only in-frame clones and lacks some. The table has about 1.1 million clones, 70% to 80% seen once. Input material: memory CD4+ T cells from PBMCs. Noted subset: CD45RA-negative fraction. This clonotype was obtained from a man younger than 35 in good health. Some clones in this sample may be carry-over from other donors' samples. The chain uses TRBV7-2 and TRBJ2-7, with 8 bases that match TRBD2. CDR3 DNA: TGTGCCAGCAGCTTAGTTTCCGGGACTAGTTGGTACGAGCAGTACTTC. It encodes CASSLVSGTSWYEQYF.